This T cell receptor (beta chain) was captured by sequencing in a study of tissue T cells after allogeneic stem cell transplantation. This CDR3 is 14 amino acids long. V lost 6 bases and J lost 2, with 8 bases in between. The germline V gene encodes CDR1 KGHPV and CDR2 FQNQEV (reference sequence). Using immunoSEQ multiplex PCR, the repertoire was profiled, and TCRdb retains in-frame clones only, with some absent. The data show approximately 8,000 clones, over 45% seen once. The study's findings and limits: TCR repertoires tracked anatomic similarity, regardless of disease or transplant status. Tissue-detected TCR repertoire was only partly captured by blood and spleen T cells. Few T cell clones were shared across patients, but motif clusters showed tissue-specific shared signatures.

In this sample, this clone turned up a few times. Its target is unknown. These gene names are mouse names. The read finishes 1 residue shy of the CDR3 end, and the germline J gene is used to complete it. Time point indicated: mouse harvest day 7 after allogeneic transplant. Each mouse received 10^7 T-cell-depleted marrow cells plus 10^6 splenic CD5+ T cells by tail vein. This clonotype was obtained from a female BALB/c mouse given C57BL/6 T cells with graft-versus-host disease after an allogeneic hematopoietic cell transplant. Input material: gut tissue. The chain combines TRBV26 with TRBJ1-6, with D maybe TRBD1 (5 bases). TRBJ1-6 is noted as an ORF with a role that remains uncertain. CDR3 bases read: TGTGCCAGCAGGCGGACAACCTATAATTCGCCCCTCTAC. It is translated as CASRRTTYNSPLY. The entire CDR3 protein reads CASRRTTYNSPLYF.